A single sample gave rise to the 25 T cell receptor beta chains below, sequenced in a study of blood T cell repertoires in COVID-19. Using immunoSEQ multiplex PCR, the repertoire was profiled, and TCRdb retains in-frame clones only, with some absent. The sample contains about 250,000 clones, about 80% of which appear only once. The source material was peripheral blood. These receptors were taken from a man older than 75 with acute or convalescent COVID-19.

CDR3 bases: TGTGCCAGCAGCCCGACTAGCGGGAGGACCAACAATGAGCAGTTCTTC. Translation gives CASSPTSGRTNNEQFF. The chain combines TRBV7-9 with TRBJ2-1, with TRBD2 identical over 13 bases. This CDR3 is built from 16 residues. Per the germline V gene, CDR1 is SEHNR and CDR2 is FQNEAQ (reference sequence). Unmatched junction bases numbered 6, after V lost 5 bases and J lost 5 bases.

The chain has TRBV5-1 and TRBJ2-7; 10 positions agree with TRBD2. This CDR3 comprises 15 residues. Germline CDR1 and CDR2: SGHRS and YFSETQ. After removal of 3 bases from V and 2 bases from J, the junction contained 5 bases not matched to a gene. CDR3 bases: TGCGCCAGCAGCTATAGCGGGAGGAGGGCCTACGAGCAGTACTTC. Translation: CASSYSGRRAYEQYF.

V and J are TRBV4-1 and TRBJ1-3; D call uncertain. V lost 0 bases and J 4 bases, leaving 13 bases between the germline ends. Germline V lookup: CDR1 MGHRA, CDR2 YSYEKL. The CDR3 loop spans 16 amino acids. CDR3 in DNA: TGCGCCAGCAGCCAAGAGACTATACCTCCCGGAAACACCATATATTTT. It codes for CASSQETIPPGNTIYF.

This chain links TRBV19 with TRBJ1-2; perhaps TRBD1 as D (5 bases). Germline-derived CDR1 and CDR2 are LNHDA and SQIVND (reference sequence). V lost 5 bases to trimming and J lost 13 bases, with 26 bases between them. The CDR3 is 15 amino acids. In nucleotides, the CDR3 is TGTGCCAGTAGTCCGAATCGGCAGGGTGGGTCCCTTGCCACCTTC. Its protein product is CASSPNRQGGSLATF.

The chain recombines TRBV30 with TRBJ2-6, with D perhaps TRBD2 (6 bases). The CDR3 has 13 residues. CDR1 and CDR2 from the germline V gene are GTSNPN and SVGIG (reference sequence). Deletions cut 2 bases from V and 7 bases from J, with 9 bases between. Here the CDR3 reads CAWSLGLANVLTF. The DNA of the CDR3 is TGTGCCTGGAGTCTCGGACTAGCCAACGTCCTGACTTTC.

CDR3 coding DNA: TGTGCCAGCAGAATACGGGACAAAAGGGCCTTCATACCCTACGAGCAGTACTTC. Translating it yields CASRIRDKRAFIPYEQYF. The J gene is TRBJ2-7, the V gene TRBV5-6; tentative D call: TRBD1 (6 bases). Germline lookup yields CDR1 SGHDT and CDR2 YYEEEE. The CDR3 consists of 18 residues. V lost 5 bases and J 2 bases, leaving 26 bases between the germline ends. Full variable domain (remainder filled in from reference TRBV5-6 and TRBJ2-7): DAGVTQSPTHLIKTRGQQVTLRCSPKSGHDTVSWYQQALGQGPQFIFQYYEEEERQRGNFPDRFSGHQFPNYSSELNVNALLLGDSALYLCASRIRDKRAFIPYEQYFGPGTRLTVT.

V usage is TRBV5-1 and J usage is TRBJ1-5, with TRBD1 identical over 8 bases. In germline, CDR1 is SGHRS, CDR2 YFSETQ. There are 17 residues in the CDR3. V dropped 4 bases and J dropped 3; count of bases not matched to a gene: 12. The CDR3 bases are TGCGCCAGCAGCCCGGACAGGGCGGGGGTGGTCAATCAGCCCCAGCATTTT. The encoded protein is CASSPDRAGVVNQPQHF.

The CDR3 DNA sequence: TGCGCCAGCAGCGGCCAGAACAGGGGGCTCTACGAGCAGTACTTC. This codes for CASSGQNRGLYEQYF. The chain joins TRBV5-1 to TRBJ2-7; 9 bases fit TRBD1. The length of the CDR3 is 15 residues. Germline trimming cut 4 bases from V and 3 bases from J; bases unmatched to any gene: 8. CDR1 SGHRS and CDR2 YFSETQ come from the germline V gene.

This chain joins TRBV27 and TRBJ2-5, with 8 bases matching TRBD1. This CDR3 has 15 amino acids. The V gene's germline CDR1 is MNHEY and CDR2 SMNVEV (reference sequence). V gave up 4 bases and J gave up 5 bases; unmatched junction bases: 9. The CDR3 reads CASSSTGVVSETQYF. The CDR3 DNA is TGTGCCAGCAGTTCGACAGGGGTGGTGAGCGAGACCCAGTACTTC.

This sequence joins TRBV5-1 and TRBJ2-7, with D possibly being TRBD2 (6 bases). The CDR3 totals 15 residues. Deletions cut 3 bases from V and 4 bases from J, with 17 bases between. Germline CDR1 is SGHRS and CDR2 is YFSETQ. CDR3 sequence reads: CASSSAPGRGYEQYF. In nucleotides, the CDR3 is TGCGCCAGCAGCTCAGCACCGGGACGGGGGTACGAGCAGTACTTC.

The chain has TRBV5-1 and TRBJ2-2; D gene unclear. The CDR3 covers 15 residues. Per germline, CDR1 SGHRS and CDR2 YFSETQ. Trimming shortened V by 5 bases and J by 4 bases, and 15 bases separated the two germline ends. CDR3 in amino acids: CASRLNPESTGELFF. CDR3 DNA sequence: TGCGCCAGCAGACTAAACCCCGAGAGCACCGGGGAGCTGTTTTTT.

The V call is TRBV5-1, the J call TRBJ2-2; a weak D match, TRBD2 (6 bases). The V gene's germline CDR1 is SGHRS and CDR2 YFSETQ. The ends were cut back, 5 bases at V and 6 bases at J, with 20 bases in the middle. There are 16 residues in the CDR3. CDR3: CASRPGTLGRSGELFF. The CDR3 nucleotides are TGCGCCAGCAGACCCGGGACTTTAGGGAGGTCCGGGGAGCTGTTTTTT.

This clone was found once. CDR3 amino acids: CASRPTGTRSTDTQYF. The CDR3 DNA reads as TGTGCCAGCAGGCCAACAGGGACGCGGTCCACAGATACGCAGTATTTT. V usage is TRBV28 and J usage is TRBJ2-3; maybe TRBD1 (6 bases). The CDR3 covers 16 residues. V was shortened by 6 bases and J by 2 bases, with 18 bases between the two germline ends. Germline CDR1 MDHEN, CDR2 SYDVKM.

The genes are TRBV28 and TRBJ2-3; D perhaps matches TRBD2 (6 bases). The germline V gene encodes CDR1 MDHEN and CDR2 SYDVKM. V was cut by 6 bases and J by 2 bases, with 15 bases left in between. The CDR3 extends over 15 amino acids. This CDR3 reads CASSMGRTITDTQYF. Here the CDR3 DNA reads TGTGCCAGCAGCATGGGACGGACTATCACAGATACGCAGTATTTT.

This clone has more than one count but fewer than ten. The chain combines TRBV9 with TRBJ2-7, with D perhaps matching TRBD1 (6 bases). Trimming cost V 4 bases and J 6 bases, with 14 bases left between them. This CDR3 region has 13 residues. Looked up from germline, CDR1 is SGDLS and CDR2 is YYNGEE. For the CDR3, the DNA is TGTGCCAGCAGCTCCGCCCCAGGGGTCGAGCAGTACTTC. It translates to CASSSAPGVEQYF.

The V gene is TRBV5-1, the J gene TRBJ2-7; 8 bases map to TRBD1. Trimming cost V 5 bases and J 7 bases; bases outside gene matches: 14. CDR1 and CDR2 (germline): SGHRS, YFSETQ. The CDR3 sequence is 15 residues long. CDR3 residues: CASSQTTGETREQYF. The CDR3 nucleotides read TGCGCCAGCAGTCAAACGACAGGGGAAACGAGGGAGCAGTACTTC.

The chain couples TRBV27 to TRBJ1-2; 8 nucleotides agree with TRBD1. J gave up 5 bases and V 4 bases, and 6 bases lay outside the gene matches. The CDR3 runs 14 residues. Germline assignment: CDR1 MNHEY and CDR2 SMNVEV (reference sequence). The CDR3 sequence: CASSYGTGAYGYTF. The CDR3, as DNA: TGTGCCAGCAGTTATGGGACAGGCGCTTATGGCTACACCTTC.

This clone was observed a handful of times. V gene TRBV27 combines with J gene TRBJ1-1; 8 nucleotides match TRBD1. The V gene end was trimmed by 1 base and the J gene end by 7 bases; junction bases not matched to a gene: 11. From germline, CDR1 is MNHEY and CDR2 SMNVEV (reference sequence). This CDR3 comprises 16 residues. CDR3 bases: TGTGCCAGCAGTTTATTACGGACCGGGACAGGATTTGAAGCTTTCTTT. Amino acid sequence: CASSLLRTGTGFEAFF.

The CDR3 sequence: CASSLHRDRGYEQYF. The CDR3 coding sequence is TGTGCCAGCAGTCTCCACCGGGACAGGGGCTACGAGCAGTACTTC. The V and J genes are TRBV6-5 and TRBJ2-7; TRBD1 matches 10 bases. Germline V lookup: CDR1 MNHEY, CDR2 SVGAGI. The ends lost 5 bases at V and 3 bases at J; junction bases unmatched: 7. The CDR3 is 15 amino acids.

The chain uses TRBV5-4 and TRBJ2-3; 8 bases are a match to TRBD2. The CDR3 length is 16 residues. With V trimmed by 4 bases and J by 6 bases, 13 bases remained unmatched. CDR1 and CDR2 (germline): SGHNT, YYREEE (reference sequence). CDR3 residues: CASSDSGKGLPDTQYF. The CDR3 DNA reads TGTGCCAGCAGCGATAGCGGGAAGGGGTTGCCGGATACGCAGTATTTT.

J is TRBJ2-1 and V is TRBV5-1; 15 bases are a match to TRBD2. With V trimmed by 2 bases and J by 7 bases, 7 bases remained unmatched. The CDR3 sequence is 17 residues long. CDR1 and CDR2 from the germline V gene are SGHRS and YFSETQ. CDR3 amino acids: CASSLGLAGGPGNEQFF. DNA of the CDR3: TGCGCCAGCAGCTTAGGACTAGCGGGAGGGCCTGGGAATGAGCAGTTCTTC.

The gene calls are TRBV6-5 and TRBJ1-1, with 7 bases matching TRBD1. The CDR3 is 13 amino acids. Trimming at V came to 0 bases and at J to 12 bases, leaving 7 bases not matched to a gene. Germline V lookup: CDR1 MNHEY, CDR2 SVGAGI. Here the CDR3 reads CASSYSADRTTFF. The CDR3 DNA reads TGTGCCAGCAGTTACTCAGCGGACAGGACGACTTTCTTT.

This sequence joins TRBV4-2 and TRBJ2-3; D not certain. V lost 0 bases to trimming and J lost 5 bases, with 9 bases between them. CDR1 LGHNA and CDR2 YNFKEQ come from the germline V gene. The CDR3 runs to 14 residues. As DNA, the CDR3 is TGTGCCAGCAGCCAAGATCTGACGGGAGATACGCAGTATTTT. It translates to CASSQDLTGDTQYF.

The rearrangement joins TRBV14 to TRBJ2-2; 8 bases fit TRBD1. The CDR3 has 15 residues. V lost 2 bases to trimming and J lost 3 bases; unmatched junction nucleotides: 2. Looked up from germline, CDR1 is SGHDN and CDR2 is FVKESK. The CDR3 region has the DNA TGTGCCAGCAGCCAAAGGACAGGGTACACCGGGGAGCTGTTTTTT. This sequence encodes CASSQRTGYTGELFF.

This clone occurred a few times. The rearrangement links TRBV6-1 to TRBJ2-7, with D perhaps TRBD2 (5 bases). The CDR3 loop spans 13 amino acids. CDR1 and CDR2 (germline): MNHNS, SASEGT. Trimming took 3 bases from V and 6 from J, leaving 12 bases between them. The CDR3 bases are TGTGCCAGCAGTGACTTCCCTGAGGGCGAGCAGTACTTC. Encoded protein: CASSDFPEGEQYF.